This record concerns one T cell receptor (beta chain) sequence. The data were taken from a study of blood T cell repertoires in COVID-19. Assay used: immunoSEQ multiplex PCR; TCRdb lists only in-frame clones, some missing. Here the sample spans hundreds of thousands of clones, about 86% being singletons. From germline, CDR1 is SGHTA and CDR2 FQGNSA. This CDR3 is 15 amino acids long. The V and J ends lost 5 bases and 6 bases, in that order; junction bases with no gene match: 11. The sequencing input was PBMCs or T cells enriched from blood (not recorded which). This clonotype originated in a woman between 45 and 65 years old with acute COVID-19. The V gene is TRBV7-2, the J gene TRBJ2-3; TRBD2 aligns across 7 bases. This CDR3 reads CASSPTGGSWDTQYF. The CDR3 DNA is TGTGCCAGCAGCCCCACGGGCGGGAGCTGGGATACGCAGTATTTT.